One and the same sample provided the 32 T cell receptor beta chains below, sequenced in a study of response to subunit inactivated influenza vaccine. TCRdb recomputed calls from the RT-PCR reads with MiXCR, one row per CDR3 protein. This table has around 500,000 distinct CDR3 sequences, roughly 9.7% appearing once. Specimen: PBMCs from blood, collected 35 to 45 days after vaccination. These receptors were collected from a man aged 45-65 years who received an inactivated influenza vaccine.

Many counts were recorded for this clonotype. CDR3 bases: TGTGCCATCACCCAGGACAGGGGGACCGGGGAGCTGTTTTTT. This sequence encodes CAITQDRGTGELFF. The chain joins TRBV10-3 to TRBJ2-2, with 10 positions matching TRBD1. V was pared by 7 bases and J by 5 bases, with 4 bases of the junction left unmatched. The CDR3 is 14 residues long. CDR1 and CDR2 from the germline V gene are ENHRY and SYGVKD.

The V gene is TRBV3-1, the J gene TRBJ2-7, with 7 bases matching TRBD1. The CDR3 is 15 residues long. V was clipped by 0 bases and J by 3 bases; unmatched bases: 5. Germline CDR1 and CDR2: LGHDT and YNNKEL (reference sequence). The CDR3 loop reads CASSQDEGAGYEQYF. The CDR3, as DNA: TGTGCCAGCAGCCAAGATGAGGGGGCAGGCTACGAGCAGTACTTC.

Here the CDR3 reads CSARAGEGTDTQYF. The CDR3 bases are TGCAGTGCTAGAGCTGGAGAGGGCACAGATACGCAGTATTTT. J is TRBJ2-3 and V is TRBV20-1, with D hard to call. The length of the CDR3 is 14 residues. The ends were cut back, 1 base at V and 1 base at J, with 9 bases in the middle. From germline, CDR1 is DFQATT and CDR2 SNEGSKA (reference sequence).

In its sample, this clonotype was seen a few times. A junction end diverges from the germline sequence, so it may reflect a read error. The CDR3 region has the DNA TGCAGAGTCGTGGAGAACGCTGAAGCTTTCTTT. Amino acids: CRVVENAEAFF. The J gene is TRBJ1-1, the V gene TRBV29-1; no firm D call. The CDR3 sequence is 11 residues long. CDR1 is SQVTM and CDR2 is ANQGSEA in the germline V gene.

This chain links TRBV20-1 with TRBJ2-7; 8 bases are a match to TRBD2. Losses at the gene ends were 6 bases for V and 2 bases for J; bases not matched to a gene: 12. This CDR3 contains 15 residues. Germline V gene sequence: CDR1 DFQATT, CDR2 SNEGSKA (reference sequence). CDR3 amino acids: CSARPGAGAAYEQYF. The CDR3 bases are TGCAGTGCCCGCCCCGGAGCGGGGGCCGCCTACGAGCAGTACTTC.

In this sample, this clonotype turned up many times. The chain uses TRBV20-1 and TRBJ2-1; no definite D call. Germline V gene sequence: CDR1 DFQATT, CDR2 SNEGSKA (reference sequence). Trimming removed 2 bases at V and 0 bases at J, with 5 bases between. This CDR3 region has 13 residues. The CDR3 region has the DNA TGCAGTGCTAGATCGGTCTCCTACAATGAGCAGTTCTTC. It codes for CSARSVSYNEQFF.

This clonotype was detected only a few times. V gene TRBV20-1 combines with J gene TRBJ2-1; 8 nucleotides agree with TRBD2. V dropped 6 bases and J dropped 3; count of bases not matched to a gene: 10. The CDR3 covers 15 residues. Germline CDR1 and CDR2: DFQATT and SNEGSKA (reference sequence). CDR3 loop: CSATRLSGDYNEQFF. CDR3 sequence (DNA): TGCAGTGCGACCCGGCTTAGCGGGGACTACAATGAGCAGTTCTTC.

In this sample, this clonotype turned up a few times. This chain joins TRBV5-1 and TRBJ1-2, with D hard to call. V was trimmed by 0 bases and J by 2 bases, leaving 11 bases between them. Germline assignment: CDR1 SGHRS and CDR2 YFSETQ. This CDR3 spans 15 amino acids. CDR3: CASSLATGKNYGYTF. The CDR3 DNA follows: TGCGCCAGCAGCTTGGCCACGGGTAAAAACTATGGCTACACCTTC.

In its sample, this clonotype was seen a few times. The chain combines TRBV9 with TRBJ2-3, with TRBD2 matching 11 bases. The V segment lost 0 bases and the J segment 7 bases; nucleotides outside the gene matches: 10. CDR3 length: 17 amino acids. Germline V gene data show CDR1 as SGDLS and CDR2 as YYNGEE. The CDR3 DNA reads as TGTGCCAGCAGCGTAGGCCTAGCGGGAGGCGGGGGGAATACGCAGTATTTT. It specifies CASSVGLAGGGGNTQYF.

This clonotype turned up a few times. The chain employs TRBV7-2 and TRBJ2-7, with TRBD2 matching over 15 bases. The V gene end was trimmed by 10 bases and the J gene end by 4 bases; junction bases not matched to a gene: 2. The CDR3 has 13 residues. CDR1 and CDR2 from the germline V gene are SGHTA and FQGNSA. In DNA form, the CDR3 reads TGTGCCACAGGGACTAGCGGGGGGTACGAGCAGTACTTC. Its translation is CATGTSGGYEQYF. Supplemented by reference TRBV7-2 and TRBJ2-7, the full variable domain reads GAGVSQSPSNKVTEKGKDVELRCDPISGHTALYWYRQSLGQGLEFLIYFQGNSAPDKSGLPSDRFSAERTGGSVSTLTIQRTQQEDSAVYLCATGTSGGYEQYFGPGTRLTVT.

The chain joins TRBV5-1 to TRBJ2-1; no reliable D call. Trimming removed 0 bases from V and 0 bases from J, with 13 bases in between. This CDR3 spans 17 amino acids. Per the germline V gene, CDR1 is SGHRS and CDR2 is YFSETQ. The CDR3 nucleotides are TGCGCCAGCAGCTTGGCCGGTAGAGGCCGCTCCTACAATGAGCAGTTCTTC. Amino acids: CASSLAGRGRSYNEQFF.

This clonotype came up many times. In DNA form, the CDR3 reads TGTGCCAGCAGCTTAGTGGCGGGAGCCTCGGGGCAGTTCTTC. Encoded protein: CASSLVAGASGQFF. This chain joins TRBV7-2 and TRBJ2-1; TRBD2 matches at 7 bases. Germline V gives CDR1 SGHTA, CDR2 FQGNSA. V trimming: 1 base; J trimming: 12 bases; junction bases outside the gene matches: 9. This CDR3 comprises 14 residues.

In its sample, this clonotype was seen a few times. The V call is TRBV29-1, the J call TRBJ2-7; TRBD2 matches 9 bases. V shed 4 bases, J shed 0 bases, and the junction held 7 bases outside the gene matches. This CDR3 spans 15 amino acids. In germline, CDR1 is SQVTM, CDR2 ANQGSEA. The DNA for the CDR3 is TGCAGCGTTGGTTTCGGCGGGAGGGCCTCCTACGAGCAGTACTTC. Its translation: CSVGFGGRASYEQYF.

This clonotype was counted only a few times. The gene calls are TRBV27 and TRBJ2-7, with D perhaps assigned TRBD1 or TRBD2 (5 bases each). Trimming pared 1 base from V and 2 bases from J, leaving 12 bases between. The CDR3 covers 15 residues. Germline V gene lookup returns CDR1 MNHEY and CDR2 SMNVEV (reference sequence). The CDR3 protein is CASSLLSGLAYEQYF. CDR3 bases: TGTGCCAGCAGTTTATTGTCGGGGCTCGCCTACGAGCAGTACTTC.

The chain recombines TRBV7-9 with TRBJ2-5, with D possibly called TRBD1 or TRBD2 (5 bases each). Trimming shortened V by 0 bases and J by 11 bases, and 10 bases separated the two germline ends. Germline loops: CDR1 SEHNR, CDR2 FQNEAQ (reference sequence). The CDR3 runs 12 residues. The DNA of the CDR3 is TGTGCCAGCAGCTTAGCGGTGGGGGTGCAGTACTTC. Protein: CASSLAVGVQYF.

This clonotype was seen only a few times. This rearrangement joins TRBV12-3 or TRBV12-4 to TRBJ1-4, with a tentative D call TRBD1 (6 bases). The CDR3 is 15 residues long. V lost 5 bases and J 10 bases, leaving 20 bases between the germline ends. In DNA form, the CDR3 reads TGTGCCAGCAGTACCCGGACAGCTGACGTCGTAAAACTGTTTTTT. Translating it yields CASSTRTADVVKLFF.

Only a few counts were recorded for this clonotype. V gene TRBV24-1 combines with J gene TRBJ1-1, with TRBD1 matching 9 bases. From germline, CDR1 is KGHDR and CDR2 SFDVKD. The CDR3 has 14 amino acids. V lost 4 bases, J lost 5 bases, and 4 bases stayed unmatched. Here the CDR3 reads CATSDPGTGTEAFF. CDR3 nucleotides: TGTGCCACCAGTGACCCCGGGACAGGGACTGAAGCTTTCTTT.

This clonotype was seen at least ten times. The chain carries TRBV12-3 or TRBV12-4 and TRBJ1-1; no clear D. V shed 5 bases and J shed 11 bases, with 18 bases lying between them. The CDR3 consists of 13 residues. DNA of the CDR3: TGTGCCAGCAGTCCCGGACTAAGGGAGAGGGCTTTCTTT. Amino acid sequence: CASSPGLRERAFF.

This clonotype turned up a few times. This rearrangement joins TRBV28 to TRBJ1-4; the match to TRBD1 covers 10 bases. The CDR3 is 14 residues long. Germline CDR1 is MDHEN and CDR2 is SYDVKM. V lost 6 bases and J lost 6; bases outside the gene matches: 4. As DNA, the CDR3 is TGTGCCAGCAGAGACAGGGGGCTCGATGAAAAACTGTTTTTT. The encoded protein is CASRDRGLDEKLFF.

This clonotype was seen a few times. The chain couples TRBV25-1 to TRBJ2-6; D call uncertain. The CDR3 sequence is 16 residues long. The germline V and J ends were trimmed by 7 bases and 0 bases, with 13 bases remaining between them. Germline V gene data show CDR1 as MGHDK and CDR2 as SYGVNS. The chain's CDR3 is CASTKSGGSGANVLTF. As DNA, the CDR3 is TGTGCCAGCACCAAATCAGGCGGCTCTGGGGCCAACGTCCTGACTTTC.

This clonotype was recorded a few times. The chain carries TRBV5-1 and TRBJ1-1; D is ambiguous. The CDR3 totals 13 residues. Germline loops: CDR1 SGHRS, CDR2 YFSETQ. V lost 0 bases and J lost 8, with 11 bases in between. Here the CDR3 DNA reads TGCGCCAGCAGCTTGGCCCTTGGGGTGGAAGCTTTCTTT. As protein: CASSLALGVEAFF.

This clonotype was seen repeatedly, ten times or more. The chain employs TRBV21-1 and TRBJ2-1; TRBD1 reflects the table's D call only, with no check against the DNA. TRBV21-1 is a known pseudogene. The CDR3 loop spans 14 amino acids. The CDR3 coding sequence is TGTGCCAGCAGCTCTACGGGACACTACAATGAGCAGTTCTTC. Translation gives CASSSTGHYNEQFF.

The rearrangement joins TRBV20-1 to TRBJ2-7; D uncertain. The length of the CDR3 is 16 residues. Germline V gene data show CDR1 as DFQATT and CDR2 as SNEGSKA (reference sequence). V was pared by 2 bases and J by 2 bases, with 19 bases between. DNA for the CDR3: TGCAGTGCTAGATCTCCTTCCCCGTCCGAGCCCTACGAGCAGTACTTC. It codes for CSARSPSPSEPYEQYF.

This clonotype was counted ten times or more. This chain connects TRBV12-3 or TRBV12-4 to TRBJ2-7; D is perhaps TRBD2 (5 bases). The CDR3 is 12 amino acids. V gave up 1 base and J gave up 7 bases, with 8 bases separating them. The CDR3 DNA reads TGTGCCAGCAGTTTAGAACGGGGAGAGCAGTACTTC. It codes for CASSLERGEQYF.

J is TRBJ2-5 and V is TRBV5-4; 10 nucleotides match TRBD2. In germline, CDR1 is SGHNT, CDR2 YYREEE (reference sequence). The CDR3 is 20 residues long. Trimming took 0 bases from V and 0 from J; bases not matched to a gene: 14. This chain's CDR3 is CASSLVWLAGDSPDQETQYF. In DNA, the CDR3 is TGTGCCAGCAGCTTGGTTTGGCTAGCGGGAGACTCGCCAGACCAAGAGACCCAGTACTTC.

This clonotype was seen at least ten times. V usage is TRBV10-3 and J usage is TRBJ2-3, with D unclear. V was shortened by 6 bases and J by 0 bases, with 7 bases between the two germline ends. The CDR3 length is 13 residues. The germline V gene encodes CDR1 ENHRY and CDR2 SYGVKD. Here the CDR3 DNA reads TGTGCCATCAGAGGTAGAAGCACAGATACGCAGTATTTT. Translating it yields CAIRGRSTDTQYF.

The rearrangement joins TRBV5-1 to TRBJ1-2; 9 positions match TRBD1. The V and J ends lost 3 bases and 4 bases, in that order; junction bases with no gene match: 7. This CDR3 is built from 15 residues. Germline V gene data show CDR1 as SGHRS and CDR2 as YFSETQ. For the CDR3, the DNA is TGCGCCAGCAGCTCACCGGGACAGGGAATCTATGGCTACACCTTC. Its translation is CASSSPGQGIYGYTF.

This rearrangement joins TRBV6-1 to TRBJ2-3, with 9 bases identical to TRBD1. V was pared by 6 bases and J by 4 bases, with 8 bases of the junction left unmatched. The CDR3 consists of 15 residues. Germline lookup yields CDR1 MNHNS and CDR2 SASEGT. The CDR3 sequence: CASSRDRVTSDTQYF. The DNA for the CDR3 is TGTGCCAGCAGCCGGGACAGGGTAACCTCAGATACGCAGTATTTT.

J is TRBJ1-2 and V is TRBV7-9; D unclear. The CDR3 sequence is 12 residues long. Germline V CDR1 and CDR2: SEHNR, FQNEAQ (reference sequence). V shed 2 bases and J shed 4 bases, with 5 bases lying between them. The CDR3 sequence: CASSLRAYGYTF. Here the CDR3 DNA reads TGTGCCAGCAGCTTACGTGCCTATGGCTACACCTTC.

The CDR3 region has the DNA TGTGCCACCAGCCGACAGGGCAGCAATCAGCCCCAGCATTTT. Protein: CATSRQGSNQPQHF. J is TRBJ1-5 and V is TRBV15, with 7 bases identical to TRBD1. This CDR3 has 14 amino acids. Trimming at V came to 5 bases and at J to 1 base, leaving 2 bases not matched to a gene. The germline V gene encodes CDR1 LNHNV and CDR2 YYDKDF (reference sequence).

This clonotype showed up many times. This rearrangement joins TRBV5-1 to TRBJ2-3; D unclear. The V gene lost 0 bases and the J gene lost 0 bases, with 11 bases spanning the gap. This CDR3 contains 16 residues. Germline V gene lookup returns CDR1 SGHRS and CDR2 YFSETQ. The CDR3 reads CASSLGGFASTDTQYF. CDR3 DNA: TGCGCCAGCAGCTTGGGAGGTTTTGCTAGCACAGATACGCAGTATTTT.

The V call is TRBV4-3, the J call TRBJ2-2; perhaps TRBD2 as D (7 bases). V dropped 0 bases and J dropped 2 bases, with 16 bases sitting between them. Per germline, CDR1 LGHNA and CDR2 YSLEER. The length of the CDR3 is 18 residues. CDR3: CASSQDIPAGANTGELFF. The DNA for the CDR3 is TGCGCCAGCAGCCAAGATATTCCTGCGGGGGCCAACACCGGGGAGCTGTTTTTT.